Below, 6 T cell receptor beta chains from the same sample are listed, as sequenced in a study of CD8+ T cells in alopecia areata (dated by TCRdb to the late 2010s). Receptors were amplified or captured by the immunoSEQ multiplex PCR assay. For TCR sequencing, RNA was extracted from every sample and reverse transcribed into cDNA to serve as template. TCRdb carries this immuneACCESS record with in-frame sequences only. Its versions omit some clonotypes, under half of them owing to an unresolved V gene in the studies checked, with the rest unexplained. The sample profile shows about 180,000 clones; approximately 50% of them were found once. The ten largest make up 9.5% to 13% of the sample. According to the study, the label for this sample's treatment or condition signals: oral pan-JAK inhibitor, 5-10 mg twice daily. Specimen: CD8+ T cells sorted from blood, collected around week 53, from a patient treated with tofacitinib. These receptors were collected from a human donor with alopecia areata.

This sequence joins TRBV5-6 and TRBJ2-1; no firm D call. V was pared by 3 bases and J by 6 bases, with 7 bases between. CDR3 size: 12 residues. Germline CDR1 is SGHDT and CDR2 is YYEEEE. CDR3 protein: CASSSSSNEQFF. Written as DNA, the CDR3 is TGTGCCAGCAGCTCCTCCAGCAATGAGCAGTTCTTC.

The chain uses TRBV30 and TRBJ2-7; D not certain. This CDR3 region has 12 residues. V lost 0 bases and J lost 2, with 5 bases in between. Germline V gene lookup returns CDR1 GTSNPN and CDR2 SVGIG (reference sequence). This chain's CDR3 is CAWSVDPYEQYF. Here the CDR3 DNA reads TGTGCCTGGAGTGTCGACCCCTACGAGCAGTACTTC. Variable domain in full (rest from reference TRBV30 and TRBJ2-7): SQTIHQWPATLVQPVGSPLSLECTVEGTSNPNLYWYRQAAGRGLQLLFYSVGIGQISSEVPQNLSASRPQDRQFILSSKKLLLSDSGFYLCAWSVDPYEQYFGPGTRLTVT.

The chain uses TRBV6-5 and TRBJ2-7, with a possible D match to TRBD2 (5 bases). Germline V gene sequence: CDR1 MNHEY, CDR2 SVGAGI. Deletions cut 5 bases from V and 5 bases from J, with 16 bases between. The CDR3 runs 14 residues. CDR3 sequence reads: CASSPTPEGDEQYF. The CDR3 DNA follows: TGTGCCAGCAGTCCTACTCCCGAGGGCGACGAGCAGTACTTC.

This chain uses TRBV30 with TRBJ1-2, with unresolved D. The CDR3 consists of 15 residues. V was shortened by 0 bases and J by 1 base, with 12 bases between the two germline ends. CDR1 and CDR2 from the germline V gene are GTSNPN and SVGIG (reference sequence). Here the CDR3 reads CAWSVDLTRNYGYTF. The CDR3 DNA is TGTGCCTGGAGTGTAGACCTTACCCGTAACTATGGCTACACCTTC. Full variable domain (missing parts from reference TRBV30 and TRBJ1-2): SQTIHQWPATLVQPVGSPLSLECTVEGTSNPNLYWYRQAAGRGLQLLFYSVGIGQISSEVPQNLSASRPQDRQFILSSKKLLLSDSGFYLCAWSVDLTRNYGYTFGSGTRLTVV.

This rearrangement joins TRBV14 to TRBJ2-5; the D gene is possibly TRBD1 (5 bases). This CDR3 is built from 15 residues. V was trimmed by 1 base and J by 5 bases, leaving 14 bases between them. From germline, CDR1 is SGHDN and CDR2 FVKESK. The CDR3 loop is CASSQGTRVRETQYF. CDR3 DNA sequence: TGTGCCAGCAGCCAAGGAACCAGGGTGAGGGAGACCCAGTACTTC.

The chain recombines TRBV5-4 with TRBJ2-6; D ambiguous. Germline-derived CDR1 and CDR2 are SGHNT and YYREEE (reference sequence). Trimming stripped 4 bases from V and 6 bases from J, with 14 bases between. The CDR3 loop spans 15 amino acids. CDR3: CASSGKAQVANVLTF. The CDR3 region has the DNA TGTGCCAGCAGCGGGAAGGCCCAAGTGGCCAACGTCCTGACTTTC.